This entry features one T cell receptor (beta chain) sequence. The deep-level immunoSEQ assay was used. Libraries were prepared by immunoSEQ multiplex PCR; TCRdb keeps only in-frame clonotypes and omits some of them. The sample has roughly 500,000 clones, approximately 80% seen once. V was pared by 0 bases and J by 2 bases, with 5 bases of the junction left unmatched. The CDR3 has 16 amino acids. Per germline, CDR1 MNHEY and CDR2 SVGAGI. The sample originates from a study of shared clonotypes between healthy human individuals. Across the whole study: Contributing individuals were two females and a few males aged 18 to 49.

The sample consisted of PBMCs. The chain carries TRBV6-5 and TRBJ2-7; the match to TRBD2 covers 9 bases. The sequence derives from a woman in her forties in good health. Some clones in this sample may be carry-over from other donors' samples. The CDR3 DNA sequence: TGTGCCAGCAGTTACTCGCCGACTAGCGGCGCCTACGAGCAGTACTTC. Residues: CASSYSPTSGAYEQYF.